This TCR beta chain was documented in a study of human T cells and chemical hapten exposure (dated by TCRdb to the early 2020s). About the investigation overall: For sensitization, 2% DPC in acetone was applied to a roughly 2 cm by roughly 2 cm area of upper inner arm skin. Throughout the study period of 20 to 30 weeks, patients also received therapeutic DPC doses to the scalp every week. Patch testing on the upper back used Finn chambers containing 0.01% DPC, with scoring done after 6 days according to International Contact Dermatitis Research Group standards. Alopecia areata with under or over 50% scalp involvement, alopecia totalis and alopecia universalis were represented in the patient cohort, which was mostly female. Libraries were combined into a pool for sequencing, and differences in TCR yield between samples came mainly from small differences in library volumes within the pool. Peripheral blood TCR repertoire changes were tracked in vivo in alopecia patients during primary and secondary sensitization to the hapten diphenylcyclopropenone (DPC). Blood samples were taken from patients before sensitization (week 0) and at 2, 6 and about 24 weeks after DPC sensitization. About 30 alopecia patients provided blood for TCR sequencing at one to four time points (pre-sensitization, 2, 6 and 24 weeks).

Receptor amplification or capture employed RACE. The listed sequencing device is NextSeq 500. Library preparation attached unique molecular identifiers to individual cDNA molecules for quantitative, reproducible TCR counting. Each blood RNA sample was used to sequence both TCR alpha and TCR beta chains. The source study handled its data this way. Samples had a median of roughly 87,000 TCRs, with a range from roughly 20,000 to 690,600. The Decombinator software suite was used to annotate the V, J and CDR3 of the TCR reads. Every sample was subsampled to the same number of TCRs (28,000) for the PS versus PT1 abundance plots. Expanded TCRs were defined as absent before sensitization and observed at least eight times at the 2-week time point. Clones were called with MiXCR by TCRdb after fastp trimmed the public reads at Q25, and only in-frame beta chains were retained. Identical CDR3 protein sequences are pooled into one entry, listed with their most common genes and DNA. These V and J calls derive from TCRdb rather than the authors' analysis. The sample table holds 300,000 to 400,000 distinct CDR3 sequences, of which 5.1% were seen once. Just over 2.5% of the sample is taken by the ten largest.

This clonotype was seen ten or more times. What antigen it recognizes has not been identified. The sample holds no much larger clone one base away, and base qualities are not on file. Findings and caveats that apply to the study as a whole: Alopecia, a presumed autoimmune disease, was present in all patients, so the immune response of the patients might differ from that of healthy individuals. Expanded TCRs formed significantly more large CDR3 similarity clusters than pre-sensitization or healthy control sets, consistent with antigen-driven responses. After repeated subsampling, changes were observed in the strength of the expansion versus patch-test correlation and in the threshold at which the correlation became significant. The number of TCRs above 1 in 1000 frequency did not change with DPC sensitization; there was no evidence of global repertoire structure alterations. The number of PT1 expanded TCRs positively correlated with patch test score, significant at thresholds 8, 16 and 32 but not 4.

The time point label of this sample denotes: pre-sensitization, week 0. The label giving this sample's treatment or condition can be read as: therapeutic diphenylcyclopropenone sensitization with weekly scalp DPC. Blood at each patch-test visit was drawn before the patch test was applied. Eligible patients were aged 18 to 70, diagnosed with alopecia, deemed suitable for DPC therapy, and excluded if pregnant. Total RNA was extracted from unfractionated whole blood collected in Tempus Blood RNA tubes. CDR1 and CDR2 (LGHNA, YSLEER) derive from the germline V gene. For this chain, trimming is 0 bases at the V end and 7 bases at the J end, and the number of junction bases without a gene match is 14. The cysteine opens and the phenylalanine closes a CDR3 of 19 amino acids. The retained sequence is limited to the CDR3, 57 bases, with the frame set at the first base.

The chain uses TRBV4-3 and TRBJ2-1, with 11 bases in between that match TRBD2. This clonotype was obtained from a woman in her forties or fifties with alopecia areata. Some clones in this sample may be carry-over from other donors' samples. Here the sequenced sample was whole blood, taken in connection with sensitization to the hapten diphenylcyclopropenone (DPC). The encoded CDR3 is CASSQDLGVLAGVWNEQFF. The sequence in DNA is TGCGCCAGCAGCCAAGATTTGGGGGTACTAGCGGGAGTTTGGAATGAGCAGTTCTTC.